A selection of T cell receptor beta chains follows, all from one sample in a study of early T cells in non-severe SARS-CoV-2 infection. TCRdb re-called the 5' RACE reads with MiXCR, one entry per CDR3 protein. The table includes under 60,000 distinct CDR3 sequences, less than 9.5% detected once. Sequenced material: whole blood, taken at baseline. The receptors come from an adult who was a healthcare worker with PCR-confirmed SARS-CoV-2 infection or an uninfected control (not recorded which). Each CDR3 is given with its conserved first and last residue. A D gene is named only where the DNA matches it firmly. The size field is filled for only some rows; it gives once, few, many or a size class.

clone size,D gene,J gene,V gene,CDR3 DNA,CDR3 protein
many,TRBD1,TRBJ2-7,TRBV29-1,TGCAGCGTTGAAGATAGGACAGGGGGATTTTACGAGCAGTACTTC,CSVEDRTGGFYEQYF
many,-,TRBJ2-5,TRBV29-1,TGCAGCGTTGTAGCAGGGGGGCAAGAGACCCAGTACTTC,CSVVAGGQETQYF
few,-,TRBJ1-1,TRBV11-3,TGTGCCAGCAGCTTAATAAAGAACACTGAAGCTTTCTTT,CASSLIKNTEAFF
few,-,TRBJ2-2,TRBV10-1,TGCGCCAGCAATGGAAGCCCGAACACCGGGGAGCTGTTTTTT,CASNGSPNTGELFF
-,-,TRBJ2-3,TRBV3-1,TGTGCCAGCAGCCCGGGGACGACGCAGTATTTT,CASSPGTTQYF
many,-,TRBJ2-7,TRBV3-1,TGTGCCAGCAGCCCGGGTCGCCGATCAGTTGGATACGAGCAGTACTTC,CASSPGRRSVGYEQYF
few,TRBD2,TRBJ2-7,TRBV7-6,TGTGCCAGCAGCCTCGGAGGACTAGCGGGAGGCCTTCTCTACGAGCAGTACTTC,CASSLGGLAGGLLYEQYF
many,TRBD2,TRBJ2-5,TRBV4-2,TGTGCCAGCAGCAAATCGAGCGGGGGCTACCAAGAGACCCAGTACTTC,CASSKSSGGYQETQYF
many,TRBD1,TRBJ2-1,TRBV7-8,TGTGCCAGCAGCTTCGACAGGGCCCCCTACAATGGGCAGTTCTTC,CASSFDRAPYNGQFF
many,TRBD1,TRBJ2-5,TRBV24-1,TGTGCCACCAGTGGCGGGGACAGGGGGCGGGAGACCCAGTACTTC,CATSGGDRGRETQYF
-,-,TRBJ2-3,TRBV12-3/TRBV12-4,TGTGCCAGCACCTCCCGGGCCCCCGCGGGTACGCAGTATTTT,CASTSRAPAGTQYF
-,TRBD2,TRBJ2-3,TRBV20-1,TGCAGTGCTAGAGGACTAGCGGGAGTCACAGATACGCAGTATTTT,CSARGLAGVTDTQYF
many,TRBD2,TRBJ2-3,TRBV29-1,TGCAGCTCCATACCCGGGACTAGCAGTGATACGCAGTATTTT,CSSIPGTSSDTQYF
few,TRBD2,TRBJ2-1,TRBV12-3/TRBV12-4,TGTGCCAGCAGTTTCTGGTCTAGCGGGGACAATGAGCAGTTCTTC,CASSFWSSGDNEQFF
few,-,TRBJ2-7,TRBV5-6,TGTGCCAGCAGCTTGACCAGGGGATCCTACGAGCAGTACTTC,CASSLTRGSYEQYF
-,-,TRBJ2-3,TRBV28,TGTGCCAGCAGTTTGATTAGGGGCGGAGATACGCAGTATTTT,CASSLIRGGDTQYF
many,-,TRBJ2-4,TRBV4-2,TGTGCCAGCAGCCAAGATAGGGCGGCGGGGGCCAACATTCAGTACTTC,CASSQDRAAGANIQYF
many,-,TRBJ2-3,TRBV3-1,TGTGCCAGCAGCCCCGCCAGGGACGGACGGAGCACAGATACGCAGTATTTT,CASSPARDGRSTDTQYF
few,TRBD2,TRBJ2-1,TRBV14,TGTGCCAGCAGCCATGCCTCGGGACTAGCGCTTCACAATGAGCAGTTCTTC,CASSHASGLALHNEQFF
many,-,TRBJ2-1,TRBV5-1,TGCGCCAGCAGCTTGGGCCGAACTTGGGCAGGGAATGGGGATGAGCAGTTCTTC,CASSLGRTWAGNGDEQFF
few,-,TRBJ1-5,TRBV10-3,TGTGCCAGCGGGGGAGACAATCAGCCCCAGCATTTT,CASGGDNQPQHF
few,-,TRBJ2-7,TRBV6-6,TGTGCCAGCAGTCCTGGCCCCGGCGAGCAGTACTTC,CASSPGPGEQYF
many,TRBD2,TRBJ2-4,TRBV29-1,TGCAGCGTTGGGGAGGGGACGGCCGACATTCAGTACTTC,CSVGEGTADIQYF
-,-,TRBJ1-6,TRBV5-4,TGTGCCAGCAGGATACAGGGAGGCAATTCACCCCTCCACTTT,CASRIQGGNSPLHF
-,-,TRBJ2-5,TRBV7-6,TGTGCCAGCAGCTTACGGGCTCGGTCGGTCGCAGGACGTGGGACCCAGTACTTC,CASSLRARSVAGRGTQYF
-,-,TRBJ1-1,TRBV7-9,TGTGCCAGCAGCCCCATGACATCAGACACTGAAGCTTTCTTT,CASSPMTSDTEAFF
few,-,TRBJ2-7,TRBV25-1,TGTGCCAGCCGCGCCCCGTCCGGGCCAAAAGCCTACGAGCAGTACTTC,CASRAPSGPKAYEQYF
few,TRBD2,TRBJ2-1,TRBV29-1,TGCAGCGCTACCCCGACTAGCGGGAGAGTTGAGCAGTTCTTC,CSATPTSGRVEQFF
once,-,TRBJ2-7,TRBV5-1,TGCGCCAGCAGCTTGACCGGGTCCTACGAGCAGTACTTC,CASSLTGSYEQYF
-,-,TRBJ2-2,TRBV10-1,TGCGCCAGCAGTCCGGACTACTACACCGGGGAGCTGTTTTTT,CASSPDYYTGELFF
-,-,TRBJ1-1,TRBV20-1,TGCAGTGCTAGGAGGGGGGATGGGAGGACTGAAGCTTTCTTT,CSARRGDGRTEAFF
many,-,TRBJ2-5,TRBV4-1,TGCGCCAGCAGCCAAATCTCTGCAGGGGAGGAGACCCAGTACTTC,CASSQISAGEETQYF
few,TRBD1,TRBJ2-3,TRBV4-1,TGCGCCAGCAGCCAACCGGGACAGGGGACCGCAGATACGCAGTATTTT,CASSQPGQGTADTQYF
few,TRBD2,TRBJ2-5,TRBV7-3,TGTGCCAGCAGCCCAGGACTAGCGGGGGAGGAAGAGACCCAGTACTTC,CASSPGLAGEEETQYF
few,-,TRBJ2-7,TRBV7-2,TGTGCCAGCAGCCTCCAACAGGGATCCTCCTACGAGCAGTACTTC,CASSLQQGSSYEQYF
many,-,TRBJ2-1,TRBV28,TGTGCCAGCAGTTTGTTTGACAATGAGCAGTTCTTC,CASSLFDNEQFF
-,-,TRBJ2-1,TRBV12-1,TGTGCCAGCATCCCGCGGGGGGGCTACAATGAGCAGTTCTTC,CASIPRGGYNEQFF
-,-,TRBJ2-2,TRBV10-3,TGTGCCATCACCCCCGGGGAACGCGGCACCGGGGAGCTGTTTTTT,CAITPGERGTGELFF
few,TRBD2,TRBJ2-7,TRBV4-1,TGCGCCAGCAGCCTTGGACTAGCGGGAGGGCCGGGCGAGCAGTACTTC,CASSLGLAGGPGEQYF
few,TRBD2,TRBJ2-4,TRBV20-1,TGCAGTGCTATCCGACTAGCGGGGGCCAAAAACATTCAGTACTTC,CSAIRLAGAKNIQYF
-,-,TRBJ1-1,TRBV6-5,TGTGCCAGCAGCCCTGACTCGCACCCAGGTACTGAAGCTTTCTTT,CASSPDSHPGTEAFF
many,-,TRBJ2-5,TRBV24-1,TGTGCCACCAGTGAGGGGATCCTCCAGGGGGAGGCCCAGTACTTC,CATSEGILQGEAQYF
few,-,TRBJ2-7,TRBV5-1,TGCGCCAGCAGCTTGGCAGGCAGTAAGACTAGTCGGATCGTCCACGAGCAGTACTTC,CASSLAGSKTSRIVHEQYF
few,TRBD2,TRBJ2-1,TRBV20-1,TGCAGTGCTAGAGACCCGGGACTAGCGGGTACCAACAATGAGCAGTTCTTC,CSARDPGLAGTNNEQFF
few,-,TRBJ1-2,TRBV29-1,TGCAGCGCTGCCGGGGGTGTCTATGGCTACACCTTC,CSAAGGVYGYTF
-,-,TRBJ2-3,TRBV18,TGTGCCAGCTCACCGATCTTAACTAGCACAGATACGCAGTATTTT,CASSPILTSTDTQYF
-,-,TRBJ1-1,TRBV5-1,TGCGCCAGCAAGGCAGCCATGAACACTGAAGCTTTCTTT,CASKAAMNTEAFF
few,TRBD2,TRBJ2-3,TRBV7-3,TGTGCCAGCAGCTTAAAAGCGGGAGGCACAGATACGCAGTATTTT,CASSLKAGGTDTQYF
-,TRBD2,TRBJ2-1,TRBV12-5,TGTGCTAGTGGTTTGCGGGGAGGGCCTTACGAGCAGTTCTTC,CASGLRGGPYEQFF
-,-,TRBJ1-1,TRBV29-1,TGCAGCGTTGAGGGAGGTGGGGGCGCCGGCACTGAAGCTTTCTTT,CSVEGGGGAGTEAFF
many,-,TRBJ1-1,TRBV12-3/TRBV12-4,TGTGCCAGCAGTAGCGGGGTCACTGAAGCTTTCTTT,CASSSGVTEAFF
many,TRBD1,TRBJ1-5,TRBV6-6,TGTGCCAGCAGCCTGACAGGGATGAATCAGCCCCAGCATTTT,CASSLTGMNQPQHF
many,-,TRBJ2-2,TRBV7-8,TGTGCCAGCAGCTTCCAGGGCCTGAACACCGGGGAGCTGTTTTTT,CASSFQGLNTGELFF